The rows below give T cell receptor beta chains drawn from one sample of a study of molecular identifiers for immune sequencing clone quantification. TCRdb fed the PCR reads into MiXCR, producing one record per CDR3 protein. The table shows more than 550,000 distinct CDR3 sequences, with roughly 27% occurring only once. The sequenced sample consisted of naive CD8+ T cells from blood, with Jurkat cell RNA spiked in. These receptors were taken from a human donor in good health. Some libraries in this study had Jurkat cell RNA spiked in. Each CDR3 is given with its conserved first and last residue. D genes are given only for firm matches. For some rows the clone size is stated as once, few or many, or as a class when expanded; others skip it.

>TRBV27|many|TRBJ2-7|14|TRBD2
TGTGCCAGCAGTCCGGGACTAGCTAGGCACGAGCAGTACTTC
CASSPGLARHEQYF
>TRBV5-4|many|TRBJ2-7|14|TRBD2
TGTGCCAGCAGCCCGCGGGGGGAGTCTTACGAGCAGTACTTC
CASSPRGESYEQYF
>TRBV19|.|TRBJ1-1|14|TRBD1
TGTGCCAGTACCCCACAGGGGGCGAACACTGAAGCTTTCTTT
CASTPQGANTEAFF
>TRBV12-3/TRBV12-4|.|TRBJ2-2|15|.
TGTGCCAGCAGGATGGGGGGGGCCGACACCGGGGAGCTGTTTTTT
CASRMGGADTGELFF
>TRBV27|.|TRBJ2-7|16|TRBD1
TGTGCCAGCAGTCCCCAGACAGGGGTCGAGTTCTACGAGCAGTACTTC
CASSPQTGVEFYEQYF
>TRBV2|.|TRBJ2-7|18|TRBD2
TGTGCCAGCGCCCCCAAGCCCGGGGGGCTAGCGGGGTCCTCCGCGCCGTACTTC
CASAPKPGGLAGSSAPYF
>TRBV28|.|TRBJ1-2|13|.
TGTGCCAGCAGTTTTAGGTCGAACTATGGCAACACCTTC
CASSFRSNYGNTF
>TRBV4-3|many|TRBJ1-1|17|.
TGCGCCAGCAGCCAAGGATCCGCCGGCAGAGAGTACACTGAAGCTTTCTTT
CASSQGSAGREYTEAFF
>TRBV9|many|TRBJ1-3|17|.
TGTGCCAGCAGCCCTCGTTTGACAGTTTATCCGACGGACACCATATATTTT
CASSPRLTVYPTDTIYF
>TRBV7-9|.|TRBJ2-1|15|TRBD1
TGTGCCAGCAGCTTAGCTCAGGGGGCGCACAATGAGCAGTTCTTC
CASSLAQGAHNEQFF
>TRBV27|.|TRBJ2-7|13|.
TGTGCCAGCAGTGCCACAGGGTTTGAAGAGCAGCACTTC
CASSATGFEEQHF
>TRBV6-1|many|TRBJ2-7|14|.
TGTGCCAGCAGTGAATACTGGGCCGTGTACGAGCAGTACTTC
CASSEYWAVYEQYF
>TRBV27|few|TRBJ1-4|14|.
TGTGCCAGCAGTTCGCGGGGTTATAATGAAAAACTGTTTTTT
CASSSRGYNEKLFF
>TRBV19|few|TRBJ2-1|15|.
TGTGCCAGCAGCCAGACGGGACCCTCCTACAATGAGCAGTTCTTC
CASSQTGPSYNEQFF
>TRBV30|.|TRBJ2-7|15|.
TGTGCCTGGAGTGTAATGCCGGGAGCCTCCTACGAGCAGTACTTC
CAWSVMPGASYEQYF
>TRBV19|few|TRBJ1-5|15|.
TGTGCCAGTAGTATAGGGGCCAGGGCGGTTCAGCCCCAGCATTTT
CASSIGARAVQPQHF
>TRBV7-2|.|TRBJ1-3|15|.
TGTGCCAGCAGCCTGGGGATTAGCTCTGGGGACACCGTATATTTT
CASSLGISSGDTVYF